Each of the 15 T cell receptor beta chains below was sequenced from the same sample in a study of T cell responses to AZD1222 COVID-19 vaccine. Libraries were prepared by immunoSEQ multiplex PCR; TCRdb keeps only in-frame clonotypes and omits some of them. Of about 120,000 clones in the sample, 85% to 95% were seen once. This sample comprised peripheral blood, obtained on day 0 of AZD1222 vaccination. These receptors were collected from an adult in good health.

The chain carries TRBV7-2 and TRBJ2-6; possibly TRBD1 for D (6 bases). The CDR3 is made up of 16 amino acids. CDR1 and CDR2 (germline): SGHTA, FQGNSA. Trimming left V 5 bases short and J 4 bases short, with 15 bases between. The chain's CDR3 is CASSPRGVTGANVLTF. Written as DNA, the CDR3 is TGTGCCAGCAGCCCCAGGGGAGTTACCGGGGCCAACGTCCTGACTTTC.

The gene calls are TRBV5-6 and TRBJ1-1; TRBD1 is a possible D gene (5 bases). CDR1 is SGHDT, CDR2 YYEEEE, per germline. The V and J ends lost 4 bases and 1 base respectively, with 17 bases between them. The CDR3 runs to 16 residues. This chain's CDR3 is CASSLETIQENTEAFF. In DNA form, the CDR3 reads TGTGCCAGCAGCCTGGAAACGATACAGGAGAACACTGAAGCTTTCTTT. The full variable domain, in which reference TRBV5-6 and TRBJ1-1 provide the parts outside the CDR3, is DAGVTQSPTHLIKTRGQQVTLRCSPKSGHDTVSWYQQALGQGPQFIFQYYEEEERQRGNFPDRFSGHQFPNYSSELNVNALLLGDSALYLCASSLETIQENTEAFFGQGTRLTVV.

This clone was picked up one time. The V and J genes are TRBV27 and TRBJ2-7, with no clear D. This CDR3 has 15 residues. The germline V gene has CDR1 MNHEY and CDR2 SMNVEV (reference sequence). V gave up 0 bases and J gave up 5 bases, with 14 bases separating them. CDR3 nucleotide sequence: TGTGCCAGCAGTTTATCGTCAATGGGGTCCCACGAGCAGTACTTC. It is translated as CASSLSSMGSHEQYF.

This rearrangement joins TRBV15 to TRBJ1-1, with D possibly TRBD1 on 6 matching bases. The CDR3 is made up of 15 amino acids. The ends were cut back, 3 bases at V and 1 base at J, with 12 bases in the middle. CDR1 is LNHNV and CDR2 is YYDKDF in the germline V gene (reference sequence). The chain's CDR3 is CATSSYRVGNTEAFF. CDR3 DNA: TGTGCCACCAGCAGCTACAGGGTTGGGAACACTGAAGCTTTCTTT.

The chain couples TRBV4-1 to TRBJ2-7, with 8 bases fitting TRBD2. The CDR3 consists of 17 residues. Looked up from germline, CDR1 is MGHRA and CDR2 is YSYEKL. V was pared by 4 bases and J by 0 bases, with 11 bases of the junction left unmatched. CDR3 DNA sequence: TGCGCCAGCAGCCTTCCCGTGGGGAGCGGGAGCTCCTACGAGCAGTACTTC. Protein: CASSLPVGSGSSYEQYF.

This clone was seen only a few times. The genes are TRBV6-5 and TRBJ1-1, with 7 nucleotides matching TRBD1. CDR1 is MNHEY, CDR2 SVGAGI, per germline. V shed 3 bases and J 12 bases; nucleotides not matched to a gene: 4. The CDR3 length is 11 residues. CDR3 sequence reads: CASSYVTGTFF. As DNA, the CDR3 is TGTGCCAGCAGTTATGTGACAGGGACTTTCTTT.

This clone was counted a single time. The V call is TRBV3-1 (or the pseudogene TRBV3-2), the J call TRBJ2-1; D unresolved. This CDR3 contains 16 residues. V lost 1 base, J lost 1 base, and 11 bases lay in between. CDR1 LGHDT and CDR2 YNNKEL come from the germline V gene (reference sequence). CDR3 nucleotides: TGTGCCAGCAGCCAAGTTCCGCGGCAGTCCTACAATGAGCAGTTCTTC. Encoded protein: CASSQVPRQSYNEQFF.

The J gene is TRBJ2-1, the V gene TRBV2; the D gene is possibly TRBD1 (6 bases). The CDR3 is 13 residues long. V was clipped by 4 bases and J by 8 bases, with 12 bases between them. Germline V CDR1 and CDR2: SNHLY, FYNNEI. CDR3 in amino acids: CASSGQVGDEQFF. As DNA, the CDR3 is TGTGCCAGCAGTGGACAGGTTGGCGATGAGCAGTTCTTC. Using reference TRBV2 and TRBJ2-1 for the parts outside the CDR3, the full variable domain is EPEVTQTPSHQVTQMGQEVILRCVPISNHLYFYWYRQILGQKVEFLVSFYNNEISEKSEIFDDQFSVERPDGSNFTLKIRSTKLEDSAMYFCASSGQVGDEQFFGPGTRLTVL.

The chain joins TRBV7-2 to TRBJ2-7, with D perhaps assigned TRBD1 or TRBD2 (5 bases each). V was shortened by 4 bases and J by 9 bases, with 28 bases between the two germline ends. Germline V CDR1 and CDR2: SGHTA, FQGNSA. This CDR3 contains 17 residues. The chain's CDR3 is CASSSNPGTRLRLGQYF. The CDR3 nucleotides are TGTGCCAGCAGCTCCAACCCCGGGACCAGGCTACGTTTGGGGCAGTACTTC. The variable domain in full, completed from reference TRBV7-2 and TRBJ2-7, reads GAGVSQSPSNKVTEKGKDVELRCDPISGHTALYWYRQSLGQGLEFLIYFQGNSAPDKSGLPSDRFSAERTGGSVSTLTIQRTQQEDSAVYLCASSSNPGTRLRLGQYFGPGTRLTVT.

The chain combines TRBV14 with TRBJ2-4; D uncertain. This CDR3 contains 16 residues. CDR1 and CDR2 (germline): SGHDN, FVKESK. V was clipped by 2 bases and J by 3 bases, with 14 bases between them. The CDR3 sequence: CASSQIVPRNKNIQYF. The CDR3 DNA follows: TGTGCCAGCAGCCAAATCGTCCCCAGAAACAAAAACATTCAGTACTTC.

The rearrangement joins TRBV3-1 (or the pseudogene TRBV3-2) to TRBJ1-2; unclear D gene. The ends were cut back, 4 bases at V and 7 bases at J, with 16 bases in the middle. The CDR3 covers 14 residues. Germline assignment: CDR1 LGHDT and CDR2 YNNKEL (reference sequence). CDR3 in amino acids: CASSPITARSGYTF. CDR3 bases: TGTGCCAGCAGCCCTATAACGGCGAGGAGTGGCTACACCTTC.

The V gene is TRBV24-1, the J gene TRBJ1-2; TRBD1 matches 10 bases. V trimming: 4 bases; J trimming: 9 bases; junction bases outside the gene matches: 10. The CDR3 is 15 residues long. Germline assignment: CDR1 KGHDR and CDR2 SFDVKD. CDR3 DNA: TGTGCCACCAGTGAATCAGGACAGGGGGGACAGAGCTACACCTTC. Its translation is CATSESGQGGQSYTF.

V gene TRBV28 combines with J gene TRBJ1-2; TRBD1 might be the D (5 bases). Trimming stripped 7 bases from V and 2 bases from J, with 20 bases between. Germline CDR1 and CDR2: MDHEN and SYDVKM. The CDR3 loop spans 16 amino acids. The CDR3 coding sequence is TGTGCCAGCATAGCCTCCCCCCGGGACCAGAACTATGGCTACACCTTC. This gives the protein CASIASPRDQNYGYTF.

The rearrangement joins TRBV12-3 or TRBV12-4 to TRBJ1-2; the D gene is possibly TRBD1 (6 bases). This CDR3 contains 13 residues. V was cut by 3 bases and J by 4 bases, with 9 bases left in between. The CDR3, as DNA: TGTGCCAGCAGTTTTGACAGGAGCTATGGCTACACCTTC. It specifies CASSFDRSYGYTF.

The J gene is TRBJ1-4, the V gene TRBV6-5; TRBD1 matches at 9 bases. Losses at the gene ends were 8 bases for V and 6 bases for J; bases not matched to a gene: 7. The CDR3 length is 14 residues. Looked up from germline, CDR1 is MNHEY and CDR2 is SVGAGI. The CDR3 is CASSPDRGDEKLFF. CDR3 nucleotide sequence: TGTGCCAGCTCACCGGACAGGGGTGATGAAAAACTGTTTTTT.